A selection of T cell receptor beta chains follows, all from one sample in a study of graft-versus-host responses after intestinal transplantation. Their specific antigens are unknown. Measured with immunoSEQ multiplex PCR; TCRdb has only the in-frame clones, and not every one. Counted here are more than 95,000 clones, over 75% occurring once; the ten biggest clones make up more than 0.8%. The specimen comprised unstimulated CD4+ T cells sorted from spleen or lymph node cells, sampled before intestinal transplant. The receptors were gathered from a human donor who received an intestinal transplant. CDR3s include the opening cysteine and the closing phenylalanine or tryptophan. Each record gives: clone size, D gene, J gene, V gene, CDR3 protein, CDR3 DNA. The D gene is left open where the match is weak. Rows may omit the clone size; those that give it use once, few, many or a size class.

>-|TRBD1|TRBJ1-2|TRBV6-5
CASSYMGTGSYGYTF
TGTGCCAGCAGTTATATGGGGACAGGAAGCTATGGCTACACCTTC
>-|-|TRBJ1-1|TRBV4-1
CASSARPGRTEAFF
TGCGCCAGCAGCGCACGACCGGGGCGGACTGAAGCTTTCTTT
>-|-|TRBJ2-5|TRBV7-6
CASSLIRRETQYF
TGTGCCAGCAGCTTGATACGAAGGGAGACCCAGTACTTC
>-|-|TRBJ1-6|TRBV6-5
CASVPLGDINSPLHF
TGTGCCAGCGTGCCGTTGGGAGATATAAATTCACCCCTCCACTTT
>-|-|TRBJ1-6|TRBV7-6
CASSFGDNSPLHF
TGTGCCAGCAGCTTCGGAGATAATTCACCCCTCCACTTT
>-|TRBD2|TRBJ2-1|TRBV7-6
CASSLIGSGTYNEQFF
TGTGCCAGCAGCTTAATCGGTAGCGGGACATACAATGAGCAGTTCTTC
>once|TRBD2|TRBJ2-1|TRBV10-3
CAISDPVAGKYNEQFF
TGTGCCATCAGTGATCCGGTAGCGGGAAAATACAATGAGCAGTTCTTC
>-|-|TRBJ2-3|TRBV15
CATSRDRSDTQYF
TGTGCCACCAGCAGAGATCGTTCTGATACGCAGTATTTT
>-|-|TRBJ1-5|TRBV10-2
CASSEATTGNQPQHF
TGCGCCAGCAGTGAGGCGACGACAGGAAATCAGCCCCAGCATTTT
>-|-|TRBJ1-2|TRBV19
CASSIGSRDGYTF
TGTGCCAGTAGTATAGGATCGAGGGACGGCTACACCTTC
>few|-|TRBJ2-2|TRBV2
CASSEDSPNTGELFF
TGTGCCAGCAGTGAAGACAGTCCGAACACCGGGGAGCTGTTTTTT
>-|TRBD1|TRBJ2-1|TRBV5-4
CASRSGTGDEQFF
TGTGCCAGCAGGTCCGGGACAGGGGATGAGCAGTTCTTC
>-|TRBD1|TRBJ2-3|TRBV4-1
CASSRSNDRGVDTQYF
TGCGCCAGCAGCCGATCGAATGACAGGGGGGTAGATACGCAGTATTTT
>-|-|TRBJ2-5|TRBV5-1
CASGGSYETQYF
TGCGCCAGCGGGGGGAGTTACGAGACCCAGTACTTC
>-|-|TRBJ2-3|TRBV6-1
CASRVGPSDTQYF
TGTGCCAGCAGGGTCGGTCCCTCAGATACGCAGTATTTT
>-|-|TRBJ1-1|TRBV28
CASSLFVREAFF
TGTGCCAGCAGTTTATTCGTCAGGGAAGCTTTCTTT
>-|-|TRBJ1-3|TRBV20-1
CSARDPNTIYF
TGCAGTGCTAGAGACCCGAACACCATATATTTT
>-|-|TRBJ2-7|TRBV4-2
CASSQDSRGSGDIYEQYF
TGTGCCAGCAGCCAAGATAGTCGTGGAAGCGGGGACATTTATGAGCAGTACTTC
>-|TRBD1|TRBJ1-1|TRBV5-4
CASSSGQARMNTEAFF
TGTGCCAGCAGCTCGGGACAGGCCCGTATGAACACTGAAGCTTTCTTT
>-|-|TRBJ1-5|TRBV7-2
CASSFSGGPQPQHF
TGTGCCAGCAGCTTCTCGGGGGGCCCCCAGCCCCAGCATTTT
>-|-|TRBJ2-1|TRBV6-1
CASSENSGMDNEQFF
TGTGCCAGCAGTGAAAATAGCGGCATGGACAATGAGCAGTTCTTC
>once|-|TRBJ2-7|TRBV4-2
CASSQGDRGRVREQYF
TGTGCCAGCAGCCAAGGGGATCGGGGCAGAGTACGCGAGCAGTACTTC
>-|TRBD2|TRBJ2-1|TRBV11-2
CASSLSGGAYNEQFF
TGTGCCAGCAGCCTTAGCGGGGGAGCTTACAATGAGCAGTTCTTC
>-|-|TRBJ1-2|TRBV7-6
CASSLGVGGYGYTF
TGTGCCAGCAGCTTAGGGGTGGGAGGCTATGGCTACACCTTC
>-|TRBD1|TRBJ2-1|TRBV5-1
CASSYPGQGSHNEQFF
TGCGCCAGCAGTTACCCGGGACAGGGTAGTCACAATGAGCAGTTCTTC
>-|-|TRBJ2-3|TRBV7-3
CASSNRDADTQYF
TGTGCCAGCAGCAACAGGGATGCAGATACGCAGTATTTT
>-|-|TRBJ2-5|TRBV5-4
CASSLTSSEQYF
TGTGCCAGCAGCTTGACTAGTAGTGAGCAGTACTTC
>-|-|TRBJ2-3|TRBV6-5
CASSYQRTAPDTQYF
TGTGCCAGCAGTTACCAGAGGACAGCCCCAGATACGCAGTATTTT
>-|TRBD1|TRBJ2-5|TRBV11-2
CASSHGQGQETQYF
TGTGCCAGCTCACACGGACAGGGACAAGAGACCCAGTACTTC
>-|TRBD2|TRBJ2-3|TRBV4-1
CASSPGLAGRITQYF
TGCGCCAGCAGTCCTGGACTAGCGGGGCGCATTACGCAGTATTTT
>few|-|TRBJ1-3|TRBV28
CASSLTGFSGNTIYF
TGTGCCAGCAGTCTAACAGGATTCTCTGGAAACACCATATATTTT
>-|-|TRBJ2-7|TRBV19
CARRTGSRPQSSYEQYF
TGTGCCAGGAGAACAGGGTCCCGGCCCCAGAGCTCCTACGAGCAGTACTTC
>-|TRBD1|TRBJ1-6|TRBV5-5
CASSSPGQPHRPNSPLHF
TGTGCCAGCAGCTCCCCGGGACAGCCTCACCGGCCTAATTCACCCCTCCACTTT
>-|-|TRBJ1-2|TRBV5-5
CASSSSNYGYTF
TGTGCCAGCAGCTCGAGTAACTATGGCTACACCTTC
>-|-|TRBJ2-3|TRBV6-1
CASSPSLGDTQYF
TGTGCCAGCAGTCCCAGCCTCGGGGATACGCAGTATTTT
>-|-|TRBJ2-5|TRBV5-1
CASSEPRVAETQYF
TGCGCCAGCAGCGAGCCTAGAGTGGCAGAGACCCAGTACTTC
>-|-|TRBJ1-2|TRBV5-6
CASSLGHTLAGGYTF
TGTGCCAGCAGCTTAGGACACACACTTGCGGGCGGCTACACCTTC
>-|TRBD2|TRBJ2-7|TRBV18
CASSPKLAGVSSEQYF
TGTGCCAGCTCACCAAAACTAGCGGGAGTGTCTTCCGAGCAGTACTTC
>-|-|TRBJ2-1|TRBV6-1
CASSERVLGFAYNEQFF
TGTGCCAGCAGTGAAAGGGTCCTGGGGTTCGCCTACAATGAGCAGTTCTTC
>-|TRBD2|TRBJ2-5|TRBV28
CASSLSGRALETQYF
TGTGCCAGCAGTTTGAGCGGGAGGGCCCTGGAGACCCAGTACTTC
>-|-|TRBJ1-2|TRBV5-1
CASSLGTVYGYTF
TGCGCCAGCAGCTTGGGGACAGTCTATGGCTACACCTTC
>-|TRBD1|TRBJ2-7|TRBV28
CASSPGTGGPREQYF
TGTGCCAGCAGTCCCGGGACAGGGGGTCCTCGGGAGCAGTACTTC
>-|TRBD1|TRBJ2-1|TRBV9
CASSVDDRGYNEQFF
TGTGCCAGCAGCGTAGATGACAGGGGATACAATGAGCAGTTCTTC
>-|-|TRBJ1-6|TRBV5-5
CASSLAREGSPLHF
TGTGCCAGCAGCTTGGCCAGGGAGGGATCACCCCTCCACTTT
>few|-|TRBJ1-2|TRBV4-1
CASTHRATDYGYTF
TGCGCCAGCACCCACCGGGCGACAGACTATGGCTACACCTTC
>-|-|TRBJ2-7|TRBV9
CASSPGGTGYEQYF
TGTGCCAGCAGCCCAGGGGGGACTGGCTACGAGCAGTACTTC
>-|-|TRBJ1-1|TRBV19
CASSVETEAFF
TGTGCCAGTAGTGTCGAGACTGAAGCTTTCTTT
>-|-|TRBJ1-1|TRBV2
CASSSDLRNTEAFF
TGTGCCAGCAGTTCCGATCTTCGGAACACTGAAGCTTTCTTT